These 21 T cell receptor beta chains originate from one sample sequenced in a study of PD-1 blockade in classical Hodgkin lymphoma. Time point reported: cycle 4 day 1 (C4D1), after 5 to 7 weeks of nivolumab. Patients all relapsed after autologous stem cell transplantation, and there was variation in brentuximab vedotin exposure. Negative selection with magnetic separation was used to purify CD4+ T cells from thawed PBMCs. The method was immunoSEQ multiplex PCR; TCRdb's version includes in-frame clones alone and lacks a portion of them. The sample includes 25,000 to 35,000 clones, less than 85% seen only once; the top ten take about 0.6%. The specimen comprised CD4+ T cells from blood, sampled before the fourth cycle of nivolumab. All receptors derive from a human donor with classical Hodgkin lymphoma.

The count of this clone is one. J is TRBJ1-1 and V is TRBV10-2; the D gene is possibly TRBD1 (6 bases). The CDR3 consists of 16 residues. Germline CDR1 reads WSHSY; CDR2 reads SAAADI. V shed 6 bases and J shed 7 bases, with 24 bases lying between them. CDR3 loop: CASSELVGTFPGEAFF. Written as DNA, the CDR3 is TGCGCCAGCAGCGAACTTGTGGGGACATTCCCCGGTGAAGCTTTCTTT.

The CDR3 nucleotides read TGTGCCAGCAGCTTAGGTGGTCACACAGGGGGGGACTATGGCTACACCTTC. Its protein product is CASSLGGHTGGDYGYTF. The chain couples TRBV13 to TRBJ1-2, with 8 positions matching TRBD1. The CDR3 totals 17 residues. Losses at the gene ends were 0 bases for V and 3 bases for J; bases not matched to a gene: 9. Germline-derived CDR1 and CDR2 are PRHDT and FYEKMQ (reference sequence).

The V gene is TRBV6-1, the J gene TRBJ2-7, with D perhaps TRBD1 or TRBD2 (5 bases each). The V gene lost 6 bases and the J gene lost 2 bases, with 14 bases spanning the gap. CDR3 length equals 14 residues. Germline CDR1 is MNHNS and CDR2 is SASEGT. CDR3 nucleotide sequence: TGTGCCAGCAGCTCTCAGGGAGTGACCTACGAGCAGTACTTC. This encodes CASSSQGVTYEQYF.

The chain employs TRBV5-4 and TRBJ1-4; 9 bases align to TRBD1. Germline trimming cut 4 bases from V and 4 bases from J; bases unmatched to any gene: 5. The CDR3 spans 15 residues. Germline CDR1 SGHNT, CDR2 YYREEE (reference sequence). The CDR3 DNA reads as TGTGCCAGCAGCACAGAGACAGGGGGTAATGAAAAACTGTTTTTT. The encoded protein is CASSTETGGNEKLFF.

The V and J genes are TRBV10-3 and TRBJ2-1; possibly TRBD2 for D (6 bases). Germline CDR1 reads ENHRY; CDR2 reads SYGVKD. V lost 4 bases and J 5 bases, leaving 12 bases between the germline ends. The CDR3 consists of 14 residues. CDR3 region: CAISVNLANNEQFF. CDR3 coding DNA: TGTGCCATCAGTGTTAACCTAGCGAACAATGAGCAGTTCTTC.

V usage is TRBV18 and J usage is TRBJ2-5; D ambiguous. Germline V lookup: CDR1 KGHSH, CDR2 LQKENI. The V end lost 3 bases, the J end lost 5 bases, and 10 bases lay between the germline ends. The CDR3 covers 13 residues. The CDR3 loop is CASSPMDGETQYF. The CDR3 nucleotides are TGTGCCAGCTCACCTATGGATGGGGAGACCCAGTACTTC.

The rearrangement uses TRBV6-6 and TRBJ1-4; D unresolved. Trimming left V 8 bases short and J 8 bases short, with 15 bases between. The CDR3 length is 13 residues. Germline-derived CDR1 and CDR2 are MNHNY and SVGAGI (reference sequence). The CDR3 nucleotides are TGTGCCAGCTCCCGAGGACCCGGAGAAAAACTGTTTTTT. Translated, it gives CASSRGPGEKLFF.

This clone was seen only once. The CDR3: CASSQGTTDTQYF. The CDR3 nucleotides read TGCGCCAGCAGCCAAGGGACCACAGATACGCAGTATTTT. This chain uses TRBV4-3 with TRBJ2-3; D gene uncertain. The CDR3 sequence is 13 residues long. Germline CDR1 and CDR2: LGHNA and YSLEER. Trimming left V 1 base short and J 2 bases short, with 4 bases between.

The V gene is TRBV18, the J gene TRBJ2-2; 10 positions match TRBD2. Trimming removed 3 bases from V and 1 base from J; junction bases left unmatched: 2. The V gene's germline CDR1 is KGHSH and CDR2 LQKENI. The CDR3 contains 16 residues. The CDR3: CASSPSGGMNTGELFF. As DNA, the CDR3 is TGTGCCAGCTCACCTAGCGGGGGGATGAACACCGGGGAGCTGTTTTTT.

The chain has TRBV5-1 and TRBJ1-1; 7 nucleotides agree with TRBD1. The germline V gene has CDR1 SGHRS and CDR2 YFSETQ. There are 14 residues in the CDR3. V was clipped by 2 bases and J by 3 bases; unmatched bases: 4. CDR3 sequence: CASSLDRDDTEAFF. CDR3 bases: TGCGCCAGCAGCTTAGACAGGGACGACACTGAAGCTTTCTTT.

This clone came up a few times. The CDR3 nucleotides read TGTGCCAGCAGCCTACACAACTATGGCTACACCTTC. It codes for CASSLHNYGYTF. The rearrangement links TRBV7-9 to TRBJ1-2, with D hard to call. Trimming left V 5 bases short and J 2 bases short, with 6 bases between. Germline V gene data show CDR1 as SEHNR and CDR2 as FQNEAQ (reference sequence). CDR3 size: 12 residues.

This sequence joins TRBV5-4 and TRBJ2-3; TRBD1 matches at 7 bases. The CDR3 contains 15 residues. Germline CDR1 is SGHNT and CDR2 is YYREEE (reference sequence). Trimming at V came to 0 bases and at J to 3 bases, leaving 4 bases not matched to a gene. The CDR3 region has the DNA TGTGCCAGCAGCTTGGGACAGGGCGTGACAGATACGCAGTATTTT. Amino acid sequence: CASSLGQGVTDTQYF.

The chain couples TRBV2 to TRBJ2-5; D is unresolved. The CDR3 is made up of 11 amino acids. Germline-derived CDR1 and CDR2 are SNHLY and FYNNEI. Trimming took 7 bases from V and 3 from J, leaving 6 bases between them. This chain's CDR3 is CASNLEETQYF. The CDR3 coding sequence is TGTGCCAGCAATTTAGAAGAGACCCAGTACTTC.

This rearrangement joins TRBV10-3 to TRBJ2-1; TRBD2 aligns across 10 bases. Losses at the gene ends were 3 bases for V and 0 bases for J; bases not matched to a gene: 2. Per the germline V gene, CDR1 is ENHRY and CDR2 is SYGVKD. The CDR3 is made up of 16 amino acids. The CDR3 loop reads CAISEPSGSSYNEQFF. The CDR3 region has the DNA TGTGCCATCAGTGAACCTAGCGGGAGCTCCTACAATGAGCAGTTCTTC.

This clone was detected once. The V gene is TRBV19, the J gene TRBJ2-5; D unresolved. Germline V CDR1 and CDR2: LNHDA, SQIVND (reference sequence). Trimming cost V 1 base and J 1 base, with 13 bases left between them. This CDR3 is built from 16 residues. The chain's CDR3 is CASSIGLSPAQETQYF. The CDR3 DNA is TGTGCCAGTAGTATAGGCCTTTCCCCCGCCCAAGAGACCCAGTACTTC.

V is TRBV7-9 and J is TRBJ1-2; the D is unclear. Per germline, CDR1 SEHNR and CDR2 FQNEAQ (reference sequence). V lost 5 bases to trimming and J lost 9 bases, with 13 bases between them. The CDR3 contains 12 residues. The CDR3 loop is CASSLDPTSYTF. CDR3 DNA sequence: TGTGCCAGCAGCCTTGATCCAACCAGCTACACCTTC.

This rearrangement joins TRBV29-1 to TRBJ2-1; D remains ambiguous. V lost 4 bases and J 0 bases, leaving 10 bases between the germline ends. There are 14 residues in the CDR3. CDR1 SQVTM and CDR2 ANQGSEA come from the germline V gene. CDR3 sequence: CSVGTSSSYNEQFF. CDR3 sequence (DNA): TGCAGCGTTGGGACGTCGAGCTCCTACAATGAGCAGTTCTTC.

V is TRBV18 and J is TRBJ2-1; 16 nucleotides align to TRBD2. Trimming took 3 bases from V and 9 from J; bases not matched to a gene: 8. Germline CDR1 reads KGHSH; CDR2 reads LQKENI. The CDR3 length is 17 residues. The chain's CDR3 is CASSPPGLAGGPGEQFF. As DNA, the CDR3 is TGTGCCAGCTCACCGCCGGGACTAGCGGGAGGGCCGGGTGAGCAGTTCTTC.

V is TRBV7-9 and J is TRBJ2-3; D not resolved. Trimming removed 10 bases at V and 3 bases at J, with 11 bases between. The germline CDR1 and CDR2 sequences are SEHNR and FQNEAQ (reference sequence). The CDR3 has 12 residues. The CDR3 DNA follows: TGTGCCACGGAGAGGTTTACAGATACGCAGTATTTT. This encodes CATERFTDTQYF. Together with reference TRBV7-9 and TRBJ2-3, the CDR3 gives the full variable domain: DTGVSQNPRHKITKRGQNVTFRCDPISEHNRLYWYRQTLGQGPEFLTYFQNEAQLEKSRLLSDRFSAERPKGSFSTLEIQRTEQGDSAMYLCATERFTDTQYFGPGTRLTVL.

The chain has TRBV29-1 and TRBJ1-1, with D hard to call. This CDR3 comprises 16 residues. Germline values: CDR1 SQVTM, CDR2 ANQGSEA. V lost 4 bases and J lost 5, with 23 bases in between. CDR3 in DNA: TGCAGCGTTGCGTTCCCCGCCCGGGAGGTAAGGACTGAAGCTTTCTTT. Amino acids: CSVAFPAREVRTEAFF.

This clone was counted a single time. The J gene is TRBJ2-5, the V gene TRBV10-3, with a possible D match to TRBD1 (6 bases). CDR1 and CDR2 from the germline V gene are ENHRY and SYGVKD. The CDR3 runs 13 residues. V gave up 5 bases and J gave up 4 bases, with 11 bases separating them. CDR3 in amino acids: CAISQTTGETQYF. CDR3 bases: TGTGCCATCAGTCAGACGACAGGAGAGACCCAGTACTTC.